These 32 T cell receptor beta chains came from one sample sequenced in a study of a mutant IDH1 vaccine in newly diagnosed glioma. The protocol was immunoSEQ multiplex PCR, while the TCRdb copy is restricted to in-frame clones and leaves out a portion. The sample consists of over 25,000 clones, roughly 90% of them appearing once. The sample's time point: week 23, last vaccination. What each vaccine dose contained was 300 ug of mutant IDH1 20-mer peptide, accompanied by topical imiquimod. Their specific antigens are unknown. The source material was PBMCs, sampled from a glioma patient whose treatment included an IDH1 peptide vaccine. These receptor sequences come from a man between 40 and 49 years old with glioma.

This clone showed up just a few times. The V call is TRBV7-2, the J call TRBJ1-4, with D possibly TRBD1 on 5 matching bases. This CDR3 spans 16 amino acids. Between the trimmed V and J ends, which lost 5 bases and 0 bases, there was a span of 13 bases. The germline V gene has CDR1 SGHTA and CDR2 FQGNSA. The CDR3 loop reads CASSDSLQATNEKLFF. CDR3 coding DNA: TGTGCCAGCAGCGATTCATTACAGGCAACTAATGAAAAACTGTTTTTT.

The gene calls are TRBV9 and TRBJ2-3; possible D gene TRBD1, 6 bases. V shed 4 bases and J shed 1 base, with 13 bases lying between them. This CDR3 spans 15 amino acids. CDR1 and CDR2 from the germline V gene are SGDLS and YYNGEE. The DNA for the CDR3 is TGTGCCAGCAGCATACAGGGTAGCCGCACAGATACGCAGTATTTT. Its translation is CASSIQGSRTDTQYF.

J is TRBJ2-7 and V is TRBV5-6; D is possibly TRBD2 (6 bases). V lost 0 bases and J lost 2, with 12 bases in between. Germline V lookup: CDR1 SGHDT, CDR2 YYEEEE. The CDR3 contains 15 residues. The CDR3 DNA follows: TGTGCCAGCAGCTTGGGAGCGGGTAATACCTACGAGCAGTACTTC. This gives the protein CASSLGAGNTYEQYF.

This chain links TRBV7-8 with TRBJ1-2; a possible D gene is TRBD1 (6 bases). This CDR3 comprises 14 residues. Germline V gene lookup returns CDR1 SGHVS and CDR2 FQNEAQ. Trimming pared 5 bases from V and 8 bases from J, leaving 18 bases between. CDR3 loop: CASSRGRGAEGYTF. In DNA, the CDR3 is TGTGCCAGCAGCCGAGGGAGGGGGGCAGAGGGCTACACCTTC.

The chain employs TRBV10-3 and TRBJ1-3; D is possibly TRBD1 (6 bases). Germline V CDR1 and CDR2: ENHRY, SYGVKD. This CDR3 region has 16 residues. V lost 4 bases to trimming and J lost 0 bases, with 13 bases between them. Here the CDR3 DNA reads TGTGCCATCAGTGCGCCGGACAGTGACTCTGGAAACACCATATATTTT. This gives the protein CAISAPDSDSGNTIYF.

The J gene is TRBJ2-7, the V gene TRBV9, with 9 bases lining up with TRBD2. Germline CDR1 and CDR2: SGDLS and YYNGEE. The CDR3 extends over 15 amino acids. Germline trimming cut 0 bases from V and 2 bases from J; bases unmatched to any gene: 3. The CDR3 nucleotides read TGTGCCAGCAGCGTAGGGACTAGCGCGGCCTACGAGCAGTACTTC. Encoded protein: CASSVGTSAAYEQYF.

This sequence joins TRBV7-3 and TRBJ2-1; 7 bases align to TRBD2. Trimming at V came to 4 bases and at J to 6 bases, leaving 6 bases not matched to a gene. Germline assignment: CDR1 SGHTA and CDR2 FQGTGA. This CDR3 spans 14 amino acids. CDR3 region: CASSSQPSGNEQFF. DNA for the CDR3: TGTGCCAGCAGCTCTCAGCCTAGCGGCAATGAGCAGTTCTTC. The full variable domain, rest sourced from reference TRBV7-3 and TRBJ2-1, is GAGVSQTPSNKVTEKGKYVELRCDPISGHTALYWYRQSLGQGPEFLIYFQGTGAADDSGLPNDRFFAVRPEGSVSTLKIQRTERGDSAVYLCASSSQPSGNEQFFGPGTRLTVL.

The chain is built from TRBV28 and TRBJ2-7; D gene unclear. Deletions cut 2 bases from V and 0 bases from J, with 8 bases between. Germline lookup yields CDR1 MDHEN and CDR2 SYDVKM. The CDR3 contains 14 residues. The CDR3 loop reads CASSLVRLSYEQYF. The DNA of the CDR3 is TGTGCCAGCAGTTTAGTGCGCCTCTCCTACGAGCAGTACTTC.

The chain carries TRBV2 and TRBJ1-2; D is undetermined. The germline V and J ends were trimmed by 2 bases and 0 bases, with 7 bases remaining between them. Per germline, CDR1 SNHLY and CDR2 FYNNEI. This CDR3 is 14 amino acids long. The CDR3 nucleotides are TGTGCCAGCAGTGAAATGGCAGCTAACTATGGCTACACCTTC. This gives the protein CASSEMAANYGYTF.

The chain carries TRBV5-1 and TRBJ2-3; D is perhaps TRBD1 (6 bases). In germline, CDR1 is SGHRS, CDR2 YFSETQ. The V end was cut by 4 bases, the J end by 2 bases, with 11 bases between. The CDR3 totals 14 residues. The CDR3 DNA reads TGCGCCAGCAGCCAGGGGACCGCCACAGATACGCAGTATTTT. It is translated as CASSQGTATDTQYF. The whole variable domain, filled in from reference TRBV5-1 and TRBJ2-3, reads KAGVTQTPRYLIKTRGQQVTLSCSPISGHRSVSWYQQTPGQGLQFLFEYFSETQRNKGNFPGRFSGRQFSNSRSEMNVSTLELGDSALYLCASSQGTATDTQYFGPGTRLTVL.

The CDR3 sequence: CAISETGNYGYTF. The CDR3, as DNA: TGTGCCATCAGTGAGACAGGGAACTATGGCTACACCTTC. The V call is TRBV10-3, the J call TRBJ1-2; TRBD1 might be the D (6 bases). This CDR3 spans 13 amino acids. Per germline, CDR1 ENHRY and CDR2 SYGVKD. V lost 2 bases, J lost 2 bases, and 6 bases lay in between.

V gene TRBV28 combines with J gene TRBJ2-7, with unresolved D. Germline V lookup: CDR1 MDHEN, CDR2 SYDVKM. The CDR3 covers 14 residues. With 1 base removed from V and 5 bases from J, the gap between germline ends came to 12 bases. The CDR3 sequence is CASSLSGSSDEQYF. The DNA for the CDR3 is TGTGCCAGCAGTTTATCTGGGTCATCGGACGAGCAGTACTTC.

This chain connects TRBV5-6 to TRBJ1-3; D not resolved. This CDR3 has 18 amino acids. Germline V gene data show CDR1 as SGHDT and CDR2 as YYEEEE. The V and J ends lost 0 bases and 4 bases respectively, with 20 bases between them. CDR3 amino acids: CASSLVPDAATVGNTIYF. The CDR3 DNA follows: TGTGCCAGCAGCTTGGTCCCCGACGCGGCCACGGTGGGAAACACCATATATTTT. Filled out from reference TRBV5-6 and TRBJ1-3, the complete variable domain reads DAGVTQSPTHLIKTRGQQVTLRCSPKSGHDTVSWYQQALGQGPQFIFQYYEEEERQRGNFPDRFSGHQFPNYSSELNVNALLLGDSALYLCASSLVPDAATVGNTIYFGEGSWLTVV.

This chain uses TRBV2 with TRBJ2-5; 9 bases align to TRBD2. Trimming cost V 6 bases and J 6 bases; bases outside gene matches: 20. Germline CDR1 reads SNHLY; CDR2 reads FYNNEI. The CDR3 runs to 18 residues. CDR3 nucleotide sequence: TGTGCCAGCAGGAGCCCTCTGAGAGCGGGAGGCCCTCTAAAGACCCAGTACTTC. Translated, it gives CASRSPLRAGGPLKTQYF. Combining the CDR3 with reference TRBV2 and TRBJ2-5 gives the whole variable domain EPEVTQTPSHQVTQMGQEVILRCVPISNHLYFYWYRQILGQKVEFLVSFYNNEISEKSEIFDDQFSVERPDGSNFTLKIRSTKLEDSAMYFCASRSPLRAGGPLKTQYFGPGTRLLVL.

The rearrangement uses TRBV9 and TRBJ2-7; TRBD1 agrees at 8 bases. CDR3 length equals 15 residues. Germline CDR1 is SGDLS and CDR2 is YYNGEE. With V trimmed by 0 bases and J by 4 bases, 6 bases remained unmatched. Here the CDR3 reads CASSVGPDRAYEQYF. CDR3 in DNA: TGTGCCAGCAGCGTAGGACCGGACAGGGCGTACGAGCAGTACTTC. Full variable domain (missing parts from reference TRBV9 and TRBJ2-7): DSGVTQTPKHLITATGQRVTLRCSPRSGDLSVYWYQQSLDQGLQFLIQYYNGEERAKGNILERFSAQQFPDLHSELNLSSLELGDSALYFCASSVGPDRAYEQYFGPGTRLTVT.

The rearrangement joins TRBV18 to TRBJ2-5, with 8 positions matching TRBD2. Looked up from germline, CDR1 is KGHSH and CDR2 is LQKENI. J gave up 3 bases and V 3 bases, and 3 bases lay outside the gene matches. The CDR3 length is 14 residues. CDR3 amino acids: CASSPLLAEETQYF. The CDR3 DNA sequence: TGTGCCAGCTCACCCCTACTAGCGGAAGAGACCCAGTACTTC.

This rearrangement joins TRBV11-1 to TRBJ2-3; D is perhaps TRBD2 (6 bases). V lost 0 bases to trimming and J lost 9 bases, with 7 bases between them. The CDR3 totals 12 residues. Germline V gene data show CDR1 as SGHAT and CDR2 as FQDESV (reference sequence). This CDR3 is CASSLAGGTQYF. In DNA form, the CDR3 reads TGTGCCAGCAGCTTAGCGGGGGGAACGCAGTATTTT.

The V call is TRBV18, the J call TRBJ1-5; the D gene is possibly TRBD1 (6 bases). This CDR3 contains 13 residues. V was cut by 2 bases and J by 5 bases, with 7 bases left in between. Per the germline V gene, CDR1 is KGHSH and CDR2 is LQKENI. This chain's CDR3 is CASSPGGDQPQHF. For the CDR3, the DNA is TGTGCCAGCTCACCAGGGGGCGATCAGCCCCAGCATTTT.

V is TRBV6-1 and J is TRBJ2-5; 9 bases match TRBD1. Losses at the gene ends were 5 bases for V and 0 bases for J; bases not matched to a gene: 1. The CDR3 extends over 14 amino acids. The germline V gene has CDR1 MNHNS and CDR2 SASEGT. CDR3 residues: CASSRTGDQETQYF. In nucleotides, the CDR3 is TGTGCCAGCAGTCGGACAGGGGACCAAGAGACCCAGTACTTC.

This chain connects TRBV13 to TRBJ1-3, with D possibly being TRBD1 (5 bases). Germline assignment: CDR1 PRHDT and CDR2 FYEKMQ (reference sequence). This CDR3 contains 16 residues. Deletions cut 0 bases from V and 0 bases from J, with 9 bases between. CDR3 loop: CASSLGTAYSGNTIYF. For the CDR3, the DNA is TGTGCCAGCAGCTTAGGGACAGCTTACTCTGGAAACACCATATATTTT.

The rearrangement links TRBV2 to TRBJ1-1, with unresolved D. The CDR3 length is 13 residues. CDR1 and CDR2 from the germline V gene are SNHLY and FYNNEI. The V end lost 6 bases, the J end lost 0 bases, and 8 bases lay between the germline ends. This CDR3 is CASSPDLNTEAFF. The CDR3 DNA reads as TGTGCCAGCAGCCCAGACTTGAACACTGAAGCTTTCTTT.

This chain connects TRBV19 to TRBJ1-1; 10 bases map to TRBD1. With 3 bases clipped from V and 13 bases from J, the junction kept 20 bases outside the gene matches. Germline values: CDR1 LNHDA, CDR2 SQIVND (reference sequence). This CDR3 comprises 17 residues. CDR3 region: CASSIGDWDRGPRIGFF. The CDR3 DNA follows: TGTGCCAGTAGTATTGGCGACTGGGACAGGGGCCCACGAATCGGTTTCTTT.

CDR3 sequence (DNA): TGCAGCATTGGCCGGGGGGACTCTGGAAACACCATATATTTT. This sequence encodes CSIGRGDSGNTIYF. The V gene is TRBV29-1, the J gene TRBJ1-3; D possibly corresponds to TRBD1 (5 bases). CDR1 is SQVTM and CDR2 is ANQGSEA in the germline V gene. V lost 8 bases to trimming and J lost 0 bases, with 14 bases between them. The CDR3 sequence is 14 residues long.

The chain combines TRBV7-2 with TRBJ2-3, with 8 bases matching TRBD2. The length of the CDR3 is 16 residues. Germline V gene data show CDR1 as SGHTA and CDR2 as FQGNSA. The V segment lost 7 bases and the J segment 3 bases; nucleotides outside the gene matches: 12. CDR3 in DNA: TGTGCCAGCACCACCCGGGGGGGACCGGAAACAGATACGCAGTATTTT. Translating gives CASTTRGGPETDTQYF.

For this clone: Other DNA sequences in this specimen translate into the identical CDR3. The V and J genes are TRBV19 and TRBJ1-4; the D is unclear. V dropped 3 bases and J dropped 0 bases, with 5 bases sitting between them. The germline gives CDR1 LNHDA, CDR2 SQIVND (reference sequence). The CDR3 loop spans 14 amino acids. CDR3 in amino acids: CASSIGTTNEKLFF. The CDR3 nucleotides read TGTGCCAGTAGTATTGGGACAACTAATGAAAAACTGTTTTTT. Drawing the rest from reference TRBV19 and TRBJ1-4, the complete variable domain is DGGITQSPKYLFRKEGQNVTLSCEQNLNHDAMYWYRQDPGQGLRLIYYSQIVNDFQKGDIAEGYSVSREKKESFPLTVTSAQKNPTAFYLCASSIGTTNEKLFFGSGTQLSVL.

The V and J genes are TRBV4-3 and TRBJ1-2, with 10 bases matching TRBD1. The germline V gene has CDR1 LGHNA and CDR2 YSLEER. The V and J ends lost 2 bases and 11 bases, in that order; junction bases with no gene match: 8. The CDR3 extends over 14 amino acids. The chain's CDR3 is CASSQFAGTGEYTF. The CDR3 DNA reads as TGCGCCAGCAGCCAATTTGCCGGGACAGGGGAGTACACCTTC.

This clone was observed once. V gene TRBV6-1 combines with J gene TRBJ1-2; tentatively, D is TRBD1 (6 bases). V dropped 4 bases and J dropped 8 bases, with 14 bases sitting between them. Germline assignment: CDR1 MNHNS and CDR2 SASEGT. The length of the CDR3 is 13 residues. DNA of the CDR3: TGTGCCAGCAGTGGACACAGGGACGGCGGCTACACCTTC. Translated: CASSGHRDGGYTF.

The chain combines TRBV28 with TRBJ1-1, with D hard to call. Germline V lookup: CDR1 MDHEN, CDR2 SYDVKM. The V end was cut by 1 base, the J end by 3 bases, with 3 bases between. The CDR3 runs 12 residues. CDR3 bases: TGTGCCAGCAGTTTATCAGACACTGAAGCTTTCTTT. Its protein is CASSLSDTEAFF.

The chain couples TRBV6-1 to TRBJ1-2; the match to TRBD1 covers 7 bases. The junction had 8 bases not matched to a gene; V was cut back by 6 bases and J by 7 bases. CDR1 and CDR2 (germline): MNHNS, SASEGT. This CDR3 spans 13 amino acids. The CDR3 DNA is TGTGCCAGCAGGGGGACAGCGATAGGTGGCTACACCTTC. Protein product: CASRGTAIGGYTF.

This CDR3 reads CASSQDGVSSYEQYF. The CDR3 DNA sequence: TGCGCCAGCAGCCAAGATGGGGTGAGCTCCTACGAGCAGTACTTC. The chain has TRBV4-1 and TRBJ2-7, with unresolved D. CDR3 length: 15 residues. Trimming removed 0 bases at V and 0 bases at J, with 9 bases between. The germline V gene has CDR1 MGHRA and CDR2 YSYEKL.

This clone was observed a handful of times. The CDR3 DNA follows: TGTGCCTGGAACACAGGGGGTGGGAACACTGAAGCTTTCTTT. Translating it yields CAWNTGGGNTEAFF. The chain carries TRBV30 and TRBJ1-1, with 8 bases identical to TRBD1. Germline CDR1 reads GTSNPN; CDR2 reads SVGIG (reference sequence). The trim removed 4 bases at V and 1 base at J, leaving 5 bases unmatched. The CDR3 runs 14 residues.

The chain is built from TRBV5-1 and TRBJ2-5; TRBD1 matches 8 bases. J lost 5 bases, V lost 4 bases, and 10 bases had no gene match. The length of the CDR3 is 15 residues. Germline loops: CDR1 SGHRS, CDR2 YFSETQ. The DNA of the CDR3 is TGCGCCAGCAGCCTTCAAAGCGGACAGGGCGAGACCCAGTACTTC. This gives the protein CASSLQSGQGETQYF.